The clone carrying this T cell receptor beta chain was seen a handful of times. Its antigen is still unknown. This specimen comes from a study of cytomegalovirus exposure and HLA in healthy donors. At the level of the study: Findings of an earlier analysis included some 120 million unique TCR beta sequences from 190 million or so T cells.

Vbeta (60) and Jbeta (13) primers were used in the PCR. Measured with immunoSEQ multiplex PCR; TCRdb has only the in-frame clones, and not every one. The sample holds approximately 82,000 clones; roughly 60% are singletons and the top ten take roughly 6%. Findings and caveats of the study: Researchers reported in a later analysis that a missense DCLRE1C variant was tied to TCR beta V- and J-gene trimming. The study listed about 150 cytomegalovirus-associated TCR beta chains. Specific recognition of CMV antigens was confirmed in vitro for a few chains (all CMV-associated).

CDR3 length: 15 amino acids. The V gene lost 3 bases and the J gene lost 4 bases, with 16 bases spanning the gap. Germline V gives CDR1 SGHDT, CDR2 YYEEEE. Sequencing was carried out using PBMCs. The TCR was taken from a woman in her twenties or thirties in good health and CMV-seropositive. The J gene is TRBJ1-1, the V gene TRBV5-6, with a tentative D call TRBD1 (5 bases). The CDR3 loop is CASSSRTGVTTEAFF. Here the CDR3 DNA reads TGTGCCAGCAGCTCACGAACAGGCGTGACCACTGAAGCTTTCTTT.